This T cell receptor (beta chain) was identified during a study of CD8+CD57+ T cells in acquired aplastic anemia. Study summary: Roughly 3.2 ug was the average amount of DNA from sorted CD4+ and CD8+ cells.

Germline values: CDR1 SGHTA, CDR2 FQGTGA. CDR3 length: 14 residues. The TCR beta profiling, which covered VDJ combination and CDR3 sequence, was carried out using genomic DNA as the template. TCRdb re-called the reads with MiXCR, one entry per CDR3 protein. Of around 400,000 distinct CDR3 sequences listed, about two thirds are singletons. Study results and limitations: Controls did not differ significantly from patients in CD8+ Simpson's diversity. Patients and controls shared roughly 28 CD8+ CDR3 sequences, which appeared highly expressed in patients and within their immunodominant clones.

This clonotype was counted only a few times. What it binds is unknown. One junction end does not reproduce the germline sequence, and a read error may be involved. The gene calls are TRBV7-3 and TRBJ1-2, with a weak D call TRBD1 (5 bases). What was sequenced was sorted CD4+, CD8+, or CD8+CD57+ T cells (not recorded which) from PBMCs. The sequence came from a human donor in good health, serving as a control. The CDR3 region has the DNA TGTGCCAGCAGCTCCGAAAGCGGGGGTTGGGATACCCAGTTC. It translates to CASSSESGGWDTQF.